The 16 T cell receptor beta chains given below trace back to one sample, sequenced in a study of cytomegalovirus exposure and HLA in healthy donors. PCR used 60 Vbeta primers and 13 Jbeta primers. Only in-frame clones appear in the TCRdb table, and some are missing; sequencing was by immunoSEQ multiplex PCR. The sample contains 190,000 or so clones, roughly 87% of which appear only once. The source material was PBMCs. Every receptor here comes from a man in his fifties in good health and CMV-seronegative.

The chain links TRBV7-2 to TRBJ1-5; D unresolved. The CDR3 totals 12 residues. CDR1 SGHTA and CDR2 FQGNSA come from the germline V gene. V was trimmed by 5 bases and J by 9 bases, leaving 11 bases between them. CDR3 sequence: CASSTSLGPQHF. CDR3 DNA: TGTGCCAGCAGCACCAGTCTTGGGCCCCAGCATTTT.

This clone was found a few times. This rearrangement joins TRBV6-6 to TRBJ1-1; tentatively, D is TRBD1 (5 bases). The CDR3 runs 15 residues. V was trimmed by 0 bases and J by 1 base, leaving 9 bases between them. Per germline, CDR1 MNHNY and CDR2 SVGAGI (reference sequence). The CDR3 DNA is TGTGCCAGCAGTTACTCAGCGCAGGGGAACACTGAAGCTTTCTTT. As protein: CASSYSAQGNTEAFF.

J is TRBJ2-2 and V is TRBV5-1; 9 nucleotides agree with TRBD2. Germline loops: CDR1 SGHRS, CDR2 YFSETQ. This CDR3 is built from 15 residues. V shed 5 bases, J shed 3 bases, and the junction held 5 bases outside the gene matches. The CDR3 nucleotides read TGCGCCAGCAGGAGTAGCGGGGGCGACACCGGGGAGCTGTTTTTT. This encodes CASRSSGGDTGELFF.

The rearrangement uses TRBV25-1 and TRBJ2-7; 7 bases map to TRBD1. Germline V CDR1 and CDR2: MGHDK, SYGVNS. The CDR3 extends over 15 amino acids. Trimming at V came to 3 bases and at J to 4 bases, leaving 9 bases not matched to a gene. CDR3 sequence reads: CASSDFAGTAYEQYF. DNA of the CDR3: TGTGCCAGCAGTGACTTTGCCGGGACAGCATACGAGCAGTACTTC.

This clone was detected a few times. The chain carries TRBV6-6 and TRBJ1-1; 8 bases align to TRBD1. This CDR3 contains 13 residues. The germline V gene has CDR1 MNHNY and CDR2 SVGAGI (reference sequence). Trimming took 7 bases from V and 6 from J; bases not matched to a gene: 7. This CDR3 reads CASIRDRRSEAFF. The CDR3 DNA reads TGTGCCAGCATCCGGGACAGGAGGTCTGAAGCTTTCTTT.

The gene calls are TRBV6-5 and TRBJ2-7; D perhaps matches TRBD1 (6 bases). CDR1 and CDR2 (germline): MNHEY, SVGAGI. The V and J ends lost 0 bases and 7 bases respectively, with 16 bases between them. The length of the CDR3 is 15 residues. CDR3 nucleotide sequence: TGTGCCAGCAGTTACTCTCCCCGACAGGTCGGGGAGCAGTACTTC. Protein product: CASSYSPRQVGEQYF.

V gene TRBV4-3 combines with J gene TRBJ2-3; 11 bases align to TRBD2. Germline CDR1 reads LGHNA; CDR2 reads YSLEER. The CDR3 consists of 16 residues. Trimming took 0 bases from V and 4 from J; bases not matched to a gene: 3. The CDR3 here is CASSQELAGGSDTQYF. The CDR3 DNA follows: TGCGCCAGCAGCCAAGAGCTAGCGGGAGGATCAGATACGCAGTATTTT.

V usage is TRBV29-1 and J usage is TRBJ1-2; D ambiguous. Trimming removed 2 bases from V and 0 bases from J, with 10 bases in between. The CDR3 loop spans 14 amino acids. Germline V CDR1 and CDR2: SQVTM, ANQGSEA. The CDR3 here is CSVERQVTNYGYTF. The CDR3 DNA follows: TGCAGCGTTGAAAGGCAGGTTACTAACTATGGCTACACCTTC.

The V gene is TRBV6-5, the J gene TRBJ1-2, with D tentatively TRBD1 (5 bases). This CDR3 has 13 amino acids. The germline gives CDR1 MNHEY, CDR2 SVGAGI. Trimming took off 6 bases at V and 4 bases at J, with 12 bases between the two ends. CDR3 region: CASSPPGIYGYTF. The CDR3 nucleotides are TGTGCCAGCAGCCCCCCAGGGATCTATGGCTACACCTTC.

This chain joins TRBV6-6 and TRBJ1-2; 9 bases line up with TRBD1. Per the germline V gene, CDR1 is MNHNY and CDR2 is SVGAGI (reference sequence). Trimming at V came to 6 bases and at J to 4 bases, leaving 6 bases not matched to a gene. This CDR3 spans 14 amino acids. The CDR3 is CASRRDREGYGYTF. CDR3 bases: TGTGCCAGCAGACGGGACAGGGAGGGCTATGGCTACACCTTC.

This clone occurred a few times. CDR3 nucleotide sequence: TGTGCCAGCTCACCTCTACAGGGGTCGAACACCGGGGAGCTGTTTTTT. It translates to CASSPLQGSNTGELFF. This sequence joins TRBV18 and TRBJ2-2, with 7 bases aligning to TRBD1. V trimming: 3 bases; J trimming: 0 bases; junction bases outside the gene matches: 4. Germline assignment: CDR1 KGHSH and CDR2 LQKENI. This CDR3 contains 16 residues.

This chain uses TRBV6-1 with TRBJ2-7, with D tentatively TRBD2 (5 bases). V was shortened by 4 bases and J by 3 bases, with 13 bases between the two germline ends. The CDR3 extends over 14 amino acids. Germline loops: CDR1 MNHNS, CDR2 SASEGT. The CDR3 DNA sequence: TGTGCCAGCAGTGGTGGGAGACGCCTCTACGAGCAGTACTTC. The encoded protein is CASSGGRRLYEQYF.

J is TRBJ2-5 and V is TRBV18; 15 bases match TRBD2. The CDR3 sequence is 19 residues long. V gave up 2 bases and J gave up 2 bases; unmatched junction bases: 9. CDR1 and CDR2 from the germline V gene are KGHSH and LQKENI. DNA of the CDR3: TGTGCCAGCTCACCAGAGGGACTAGCGGGGGGCCGGATTCAAGAGACCCAGTACTTC. Its protein is CASSPEGLAGGRIQETQYF.

CDR3 bases: TGTGCCAGCAGTAGAGCGGGGGGACACACAGATACGCAGTATTTT. Encoded protein: CASSRAGGHTDTQYF. The gene calls are TRBV6-4 and TRBJ2-3; 9 nucleotides match TRBD2. J gave up 2 bases and V 5 bases, and 5 bases lay outside the gene matches. Per germline, CDR1 MRHNA and CDR2 SNTAGT. The CDR3 runs 15 residues.

The genes are TRBV25-1 and TRBJ1-2; 8 bases map to TRBD1. CDR1 MGHDK and CDR2 SYGVNS come from the germline V gene. V lost 1 base and J lost 2; bases outside the gene matches: 3. The CDR3 loop spans 15 amino acids. The CDR3 nucleotides are TGTGCCAGCAGTGAATCGAGACAGGGGAACTATGGCTACACCTTC. This codes for CASSESRQGNYGYTF.

This clone came up a few times. This chain uses TRBV28 with TRBJ1-5, with TRBD1 matching 7 bases. The CDR3 has 15 residues. Germline assignment: CDR1 MDHEN and CDR2 SYDVKM. Trimming at V came to 4 bases and at J to 1 base, leaving 4 bases not matched to a gene. Here the CDR3 DNA reads TGTGCCAGCAGTTCTCAGGGGGTGAGCAATCAGCCCCAGCATTTT. As protein: CASSSQGVSNQPQHF.